The table lists the clone carrying this T cell receptor (beta chain) with a count of one. This entry comes from a study of blood T cell repertoires in COVID-19. For the study at large: PBMCs, B-cell-depleted T cells, or T cells provided the cDNA or gDNA that made up the material.

The authors' processing: Estimation of nucleated cell counts was performed using reference gene primer amplification. The method was immunoSEQ multiplex PCR; TCRdb's version includes in-frame clones alone and lacks a portion of them. The D gene and trimming were derived from the DNA, and the V and J assignments and clone size from that table. The sample consists of about 58,000 clones, about four fifths of them appearing once. The CDR3 runs 16 residues. V was trimmed by 0 bases and J by 2 bases, leaving 15 bases between them. The germline V gene encodes CDR1 SGHRS and CDR2 YFSETQ. This chain uses TRBV5-1 with TRBJ2-7, with a weak D call TRBD2 (7 bases). The specimen sequenced was peripheral blood. This clonotype originated in a human donor in a cohort sampled during active COVID-19. CDR3: CASSLASGGAPYEQYF. The CDR3 bases are TGCGCCAGCAGCTTGGCCTCTGGGGGGGCACCCTACGAGCAGTACTTC.